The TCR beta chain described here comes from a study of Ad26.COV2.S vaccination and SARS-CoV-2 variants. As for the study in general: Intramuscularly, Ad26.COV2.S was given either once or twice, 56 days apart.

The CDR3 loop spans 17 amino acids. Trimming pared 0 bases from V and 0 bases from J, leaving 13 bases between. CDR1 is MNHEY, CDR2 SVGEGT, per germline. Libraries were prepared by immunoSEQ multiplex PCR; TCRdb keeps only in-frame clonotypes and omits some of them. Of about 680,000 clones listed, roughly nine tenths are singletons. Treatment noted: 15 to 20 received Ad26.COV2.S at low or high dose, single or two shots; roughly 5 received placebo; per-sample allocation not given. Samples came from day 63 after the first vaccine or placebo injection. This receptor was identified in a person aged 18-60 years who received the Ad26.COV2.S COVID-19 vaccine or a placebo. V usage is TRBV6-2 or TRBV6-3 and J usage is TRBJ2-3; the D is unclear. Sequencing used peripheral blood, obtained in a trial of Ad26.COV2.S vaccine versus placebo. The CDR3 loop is CASSYSPRRDSTDTQYF. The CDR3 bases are TGTGCCAGCAGTTACTCGCCCAGGCGCGATAGCACAGATACGCAGTATTTT.